These 24 T cell receptor beta chains originate from one sample sequenced in a study of blood T cell repertoires in COVID-19. Assay: immunoSEQ multiplex PCR; the TCRdb copy retains only in-frame clones and omits some. The sample lists roughly 200,000 clones; approximately 83% were seen once. The sequenced material came from peripheral blood. These receptors all stem from a human donor with active or convalescent COVID-19. The donor label of this sample is uncertain.

This chain links TRBV12-3 or TRBV12-4 with TRBJ2-1; TRBD2 agrees at 8 bases. This CDR3 is 13 amino acids long. Trimming cost V 8 bases and J 4 bases; bases outside gene matches: 4. The CDR3 DNA reads as TGTGCCAGCGGGGGACTAGATTACAATGAGCAGTTCTTC. This gives the protein CASGGLDYNEQFF.

This rearrangement joins TRBV9 to TRBJ2-7; D perhaps matches TRBD2 (5 bases). CDR1 and CDR2 (germline): SGDLS, YYNGEE. CDR3 length: 14 residues. V dropped 3 bases and J dropped 4 bases, with 14 bases sitting between them. CDR3 residues: CASSDWAEGYEQYF. In DNA, the CDR3 is TGTGCCAGCAGCGATTGGGCAGAGGGATACGAGCAGTACTTC.

The V gene is TRBV2, the J gene TRBJ2-7; D ambiguous. V gave up 3 bases and J gave up 3 bases, with 6 bases separating them. CDR1 and CDR2 (germline): SNHLY, FYNNEI. CDR3 length: 12 residues. CDR3 region: CASSDSLYEQYF. The CDR3 DNA follows: TGTGCCAGCAGTGACTCCCTCTACGAGCAGTACTTC.

The rearrangement joins TRBV12-3 or TRBV12-4 to TRBJ1-1; D may be TRBD1 (6 bases). With 8 bases removed from V and 1 base from J, the gap between germline ends came to 11 bases. The CDR3 length is 13 residues. The CDR3 DNA follows: TGTGCCAGCGGGGGGGGCCCGAACACTGAAGCTTTCTTT. Protein product: CASGGGPNTEAFF.

J is TRBJ2-2 and V is TRBV5-1; 10 nucleotides match TRBD2. The CDR3 length is 17 residues. J was trimmed by 0 bases and V by 3 bases; bases with no gene match: 5. Germline V lookup: CDR1 SGHRS, CDR2 YFSETQ. The CDR3 DNA follows: TGCGCCAGCAGCTGGGCTAGCGGGGGTGCGAACACCGGGGAGCTGTTTTTT. The encoded protein is CASSWASGGANTGELFF.

The chain joins TRBV28 to TRBJ2-3; D is perhaps TRBD2 (7 bases). Germline V gene data show CDR1 as MDHEN and CDR2 as SYDVKM. CDR3 length: 15 residues. The V end was cut by 3 bases, the J end by 1 base, with 11 bases between. The CDR3 DNA reads as TGTGCCAGCAGTTTGGCGGGGGCCGGCACAGATACGCAGTATTTT. Protein: CASSLAGAGTDTQYF.

In this sample, this clone turned up a few times. The chain combines TRBV12-3 or TRBV12-4 with TRBJ2-7; D is possibly TRBD2 (5 bases). V was pared by 11 bases and J by 0 bases, with 14 bases between. This CDR3 contains 13 residues. Here the CDR3 reads CAAPPEGSYEQYF. The CDR3 DNA sequence: TGTGCCGCCCCACCAGAGGGCTCCTACGAGCAGTACTTC.

This chain uses TRBV5-6 with TRBJ2-1, with 8 bases lining up with TRBD2. J lost 2 bases, V lost 0 bases, and 1 base had no gene match. The CDR3 totals 15 residues. Germline V CDR1 and CDR2: SGHDT, YYEEEE. The CDR3 bases are TGTGCCAGCAGCTTGGGCGGGGGGCCCTACAATGAGCAGTTCTTC. Translation gives CASSLGGGPYNEQFF.

The V call is TRBV28, the J call TRBJ2-3; a weak D match, TRBD2 (5 bases). Germline V lookup: CDR1 MDHEN, CDR2 SYDVKM. CDR3 size: 14 residues. V lost 8 bases and J lost 0, with 12 bases in between. CDR3 region: CASRGETSTDTQYF. CDR3 nucleotide sequence: TGTGCCAGCCGTGGGGAGACTAGCACAGATACGCAGTATTTT.

V gene TRBV20-1 combines with J gene TRBJ2-3; TRBD2 is a possible D gene (5 bases). This CDR3 has 11 amino acids. The germline V gene has CDR1 DFQATT and CDR2 SNEGSKA (reference sequence). V lost 7 bases and J lost 6, with 11 bases in between. CDR3 residues: CSEEAGDTQYF. The CDR3 DNA follows: TGCAGTGAGGAGGCCGGGGATACGCAGTATTTT.

The chain joins TRBV28 to TRBJ1-2; 8 nucleotides match TRBD1. The CDR3 covers 17 residues. Germline V gene sequence: CDR1 MDHEN, CDR2 SYDVKM. V shed 3 bases and J 4 bases; nucleotides not matched to a gene: 13. The chain's CDR3 is CASSLVLGQVESYGYTF. In DNA form, the CDR3 reads TGTGCCAGCAGTTTGGTTCTGGGACAGGTCGAAAGCTATGGCTACACCTTC.

In DNA, the CDR3 is TGTGCCAGCAGCTGGGGGACAGGGTCCTACAATGAGCAGTTCTTC. Its protein is CASSWGTGSYNEQFF. The chain combines TRBV14 with TRBJ2-1, with TRBD1 matching 9 bases. V gave up 5 bases and J gave up 1 base; unmatched junction bases: 3. The CDR3 covers 15 residues. Germline V gives CDR1 SGHDN, CDR2 FVKESK.

J is TRBJ1-2 and V is TRBV2; D gene unclear. V was cut by 6 bases and J by 2 bases, with 7 bases left in between. Germline assignment: CDR1 SNHLY and CDR2 FYNNEI. The CDR3 contains 12 residues. DNA for the CDR3: TGTGCCAGCAGGTTACAGAACTATGGCTACACCTTC. Translated, it gives CASRLQNYGYTF.

This clone appeared a single time. This chain uses TRBV5-1 with TRBJ2-2, with a possible D match to TRBD1 (6 bases). Germline V gene lookup returns CDR1 SGHRS and CDR2 YFSETQ. The CDR3 consists of 15 residues. The ends were cut back, 0 bases at V and 5 bases at J, with 11 bases in the middle. The CDR3: CASSLGGGRTGELFF. CDR3 sequence (DNA): TGCGCCAGCAGCTTGGGTGGGGGCCGAACCGGGGAGCTGTTTTTT.

The CDR3 loop reads CASGFQTGPNEKLFF. In DNA, the CDR3 is TGTGCTAGTGGTTTCCAGACAGGGCCTAATGAAAAACTGTTTTTT. The V gene is TRBV12-5, the J gene TRBJ1-4, with 7 positions matching TRBD1. Germline CDR1 LGHNT, CDR2 FRNRAP. This CDR3 has 15 residues. J gave up 3 bases and V 3 bases, and 4 bases lay outside the gene matches.

The chain couples TRBV11-3 to TRBJ2-3; D is unclear. Per the germline V gene, CDR1 is SGHNT and CDR2 is YENEEA. Trimming cost V 5 bases and J 8 bases, with 11 bases left between them. This CDR3 region has 12 residues. The CDR3 region is CASSPVAATQYF. In nucleotides, the CDR3 is TGTGCCAGCAGCCCGGTAGCAGCTACGCAGTATTTT. Drawing the rest from reference TRBV11-3 and TRBJ2-3, the complete variable domain is EAGVVQSPRYKIIEKKQPVAFWCNPISGHNTLYWYLQNLGQGPELLIRYENEEAVDDSQLPKDRFSAERLKGVDSTLKIQPAELGDSAVYLCASSPVAATQYFGPGTRLTVL.

The rearrangement links TRBV28 to TRBJ2-3; D is ambiguous. Germline-derived CDR1 and CDR2 are MDHEN and SYDVKM. This CDR3 spans 15 amino acids. The V and J ends lost 6 bases and 2 bases respectively, with 15 bases between them. The CDR3 loop is CASRPQAGHTDTQYF. Here the CDR3 DNA reads TGTGCCAGCAGACCCCAGGCAGGTCACACAGATACGCAGTATTTT. Full variable domain (rest looked up from reference TRBV28 and TRBJ2-3): DVKVTQSSRYLVKRTGEKVFLECVQDMDHENMFWYRQDPGLGLRLIYFSYDVKMKEKGDIPEGYSVSREKKERFSLILESASTNQTSMYLCASRPQAGHTDTQYFGPGTRLTVL.

The chain's CDR3 is CASSPPSGRAYEQYF. The DNA of the CDR3 is TGTGCCAGCTCACCACCTAGCGGGAGGGCCTACGAGCAGTACTTC. The chain employs TRBV18 and TRBJ2-7; 11 nucleotides match TRBD2. Germline V gene sequence: CDR1 KGHSH, CDR2 LQKENI. The CDR3 runs to 15 residues. V dropped 0 bases and J dropped 2; count of bases not matched to a gene: 0.

This chain links TRBV4-2 with TRBJ2-5; 7 bases align to TRBD2. The CDR3 is 16 amino acids. Germline CDR1 and CDR2: LGHNA and YNFKEQ. Trimming at V came to 0 bases and at J to 2 bases, leaving 6 bases not matched to a gene. The CDR3: CASSQDRSSGQETQYF. Written as DNA, the CDR3 is TGTGCCAGCAGCCAAGATCGTTCTAGCGGTCAAGAGACCCAGTACTTC.

This clone was seen a handful of times. The J gene is TRBJ2-5, the V gene TRBV5-6, with D possibly matching TRBD2 (6 bases). V lost 0 bases, J lost 6 bases, and 12 bases lay in between. This CDR3 region has 14 residues. Germline V gene lookup returns CDR1 SGHDT and CDR2 YYEEEE. For the CDR3, the DNA is TGTGCCAGCAGCTTGGGTGCGCGGGAAAAGACCCAGTACTTC. Translation gives CASSLGAREKTQYF.

The chain recombines TRBV19 with TRBJ2-7; no clear D gene. Per the germline V gene, CDR1 is LNHDA and CDR2 is SQIVND (reference sequence). The CDR3 has 12 amino acids. V was clipped by 5 bases and J by 4 bases, with 9 bases between them. The CDR3 coding sequence is TGTGCCAGTAGTGGGTACGGGTACGAGCAGTACTTC. The encoded protein is CASSGYGYEQYF.

This chain joins TRBV7-2 and TRBJ2-6; D is undetermined. CDR1 and CDR2 from the germline V gene are SGHTA and FQGNSA. Trimming pared 2 bases from V and 2 bases from J, leaving 10 bases between. The CDR3 spans 16 residues. The CDR3 loop is CASSLMLSTGANVLTF. The DNA for the CDR3 is TGTGCCAGCAGCTTAATGTTGTCAACTGGGGCCAACGTCCTGACTTTC.

The gene calls are TRBV7-2 and TRBJ2-7; 11 bases agree with TRBD2. The trim removed 2 bases at V and 7 bases at J, leaving 16 bases unmatched. This CDR3 has 18 amino acids. CDR1 is SGHTA and CDR2 is FQGNSA in the germline V gene. The CDR3 sequence is CASSLSPLRSGGAGEQYF. CDR3 nucleotides: TGTGCCAGCAGCTTATCCCCTCTCCGTAGCGGGGGGGCGGGTGAGCAGTACTTC. Filled out from reference TRBV7-2 and TRBJ2-7, the complete variable domain reads GAGVSQSPSNKVTEKGKDVELRCDPISGHTALYWYRQSLGQGLEFLIYFQGNSAPDKSGLPSDRFSAERTGGSVSTLTIQRTQQEDSAVYLCASSLSPLRSGGAGEQYFGPGTRLTVT.

The V and J genes are TRBV6-5 and TRBJ2-7; maybe TRBD2 (6 bases). From germline, CDR1 is MNHEY and CDR2 SVGAGI. V was shortened by 5 bases and J by 3 bases, with 17 bases between the two germline ends. This CDR3 has 15 amino acids. Here the CDR3 DNA reads TGTGCCAGCAGTCCCGAGCGGGTTCCCCTCTACGAGCAGTACTTC. Translating gives CASSPERVPLYEQYF.